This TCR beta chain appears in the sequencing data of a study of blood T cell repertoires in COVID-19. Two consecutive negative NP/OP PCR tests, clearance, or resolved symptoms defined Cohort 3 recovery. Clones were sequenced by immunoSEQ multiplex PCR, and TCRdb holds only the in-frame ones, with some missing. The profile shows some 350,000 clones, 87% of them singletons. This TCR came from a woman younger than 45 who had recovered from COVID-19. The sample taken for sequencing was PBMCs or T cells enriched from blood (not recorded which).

CDR3 in amino acids: CASSAESRGLYNEQFF. As DNA, the CDR3 is TGTGCCAGCAGCGCGGAGTCCAGGGGGCTCTACAATGAGCAGTTCTTC. The J gene is TRBJ2-1, the V gene TRBV9; the match to TRBD1 covers 8 bases. With 3 bases clipped from V and 3 bases from J, the junction kept 8 bases outside the gene matches. CDR1 is SGDLS and CDR2 is YYNGEE in the germline V gene. The CDR3 extends over 16 amino acids. The complete variable domain, with remaining parts taken from reference TRBV9 and TRBJ2-1, reads DSGVTQTPKHLITATGQRVTLRCSPRSGDLSVYWYQQSLDQGLQFLIQYYNGEERAKGNILERFSAQQFPDLHSELNLSSLELGDSALYFCASSAESRGLYNEQFFGPGTRLTVL.